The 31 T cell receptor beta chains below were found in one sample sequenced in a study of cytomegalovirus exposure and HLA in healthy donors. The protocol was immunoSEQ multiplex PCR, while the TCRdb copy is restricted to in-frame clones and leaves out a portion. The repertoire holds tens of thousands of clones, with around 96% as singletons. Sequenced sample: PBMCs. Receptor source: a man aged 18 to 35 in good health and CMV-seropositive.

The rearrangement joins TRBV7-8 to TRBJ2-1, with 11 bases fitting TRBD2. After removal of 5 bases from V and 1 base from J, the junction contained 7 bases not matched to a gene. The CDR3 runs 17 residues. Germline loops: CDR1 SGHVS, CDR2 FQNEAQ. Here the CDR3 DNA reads TGTGCCAGCAGCGGGGTAGCGGGAGGGCGGTCCTACAATGAGCAGTTCTTC. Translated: CASSGVAGGRSYNEQFF.

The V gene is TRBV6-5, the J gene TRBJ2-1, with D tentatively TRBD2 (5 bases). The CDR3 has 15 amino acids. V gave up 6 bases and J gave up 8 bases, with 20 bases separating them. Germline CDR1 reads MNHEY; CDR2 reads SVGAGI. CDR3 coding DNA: TGTGCCAGCAGCCTCGTGAGGGTCCGGTCTGATGAGCAGTTCTTC. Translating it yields CASSLVRVRSDEQFF.

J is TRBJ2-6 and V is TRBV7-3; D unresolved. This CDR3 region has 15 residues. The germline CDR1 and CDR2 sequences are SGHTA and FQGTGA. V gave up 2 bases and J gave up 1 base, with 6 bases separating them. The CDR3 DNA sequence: TGTGCCAGCAGCTTAGCTCGGTCTGGGGCCAACGTCCTGACTTTC. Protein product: CASSLARSGANVLTF.

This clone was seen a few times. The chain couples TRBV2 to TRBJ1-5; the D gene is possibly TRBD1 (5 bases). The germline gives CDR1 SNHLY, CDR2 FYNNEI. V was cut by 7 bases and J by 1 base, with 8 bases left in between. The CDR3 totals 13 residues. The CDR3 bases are TGTGCCAGCAACAGGATCAGCAATCAGCCCCAGCATTTT. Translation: CASNRISNQPQHF.

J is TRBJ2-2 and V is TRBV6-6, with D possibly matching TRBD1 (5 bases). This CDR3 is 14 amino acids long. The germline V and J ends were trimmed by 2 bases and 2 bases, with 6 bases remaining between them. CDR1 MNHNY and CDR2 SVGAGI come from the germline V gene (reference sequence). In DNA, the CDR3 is TGTGCCAGCAGTTACGACAGAAACACCGGGGAGCTGTTTTTT. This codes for CASSYDRNTGELFF.

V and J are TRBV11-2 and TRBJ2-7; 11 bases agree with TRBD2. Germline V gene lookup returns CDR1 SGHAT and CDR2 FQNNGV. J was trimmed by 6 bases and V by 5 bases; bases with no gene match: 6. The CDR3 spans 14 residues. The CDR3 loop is CASSRTSGYSEQYF. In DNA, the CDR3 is TGTGCCAGCAGCAGGACTAGCGGGTACTCCGAGCAGTACTTC.

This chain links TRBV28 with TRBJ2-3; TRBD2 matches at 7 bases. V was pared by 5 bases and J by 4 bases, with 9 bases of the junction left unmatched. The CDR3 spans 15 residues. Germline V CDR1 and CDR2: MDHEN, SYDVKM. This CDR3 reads CASSVTGGGADTQYF. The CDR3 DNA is TGTGCCAGCAGTGTTACGGGGGGTGGCGCAGATACGCAGTATTTT. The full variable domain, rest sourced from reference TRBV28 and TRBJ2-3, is DVKVTQSSRYLVKRTGEKVFLECVQDMDHENMFWYRQDPGLGLRLIYFSYDVKMKEKGDIPEGYSVSREKKERFSLILESASTNQTSMYLCASSVTGGGADTQYFGPGTRLTVL.

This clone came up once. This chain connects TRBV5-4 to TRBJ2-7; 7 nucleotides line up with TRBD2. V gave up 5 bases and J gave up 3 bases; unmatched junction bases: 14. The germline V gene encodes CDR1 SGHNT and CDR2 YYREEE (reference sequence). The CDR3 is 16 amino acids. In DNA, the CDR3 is TGTGCCAGCAGTCTCATGGGGGGGAGCATAGTCTACGAGCAGTACTTC. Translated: CASSLMGGSIVYEQYF.

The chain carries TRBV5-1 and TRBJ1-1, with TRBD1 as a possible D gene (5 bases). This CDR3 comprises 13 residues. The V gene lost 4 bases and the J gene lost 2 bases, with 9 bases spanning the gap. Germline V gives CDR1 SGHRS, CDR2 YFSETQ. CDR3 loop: CASSKDTNTEAFF. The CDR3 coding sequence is TGCGCCAGCAGCAAGGACACTAACACTGAAGCTTTCTTT.

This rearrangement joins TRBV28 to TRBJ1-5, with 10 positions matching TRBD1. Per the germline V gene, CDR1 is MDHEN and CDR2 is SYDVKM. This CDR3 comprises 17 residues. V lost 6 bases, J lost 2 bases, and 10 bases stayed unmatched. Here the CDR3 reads CASSPGQGKGGNQPQHF. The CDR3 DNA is TGTGCCAGCAGCCCGGGACAGGGGAAGGGAGGCAATCAGCCCCAGCATTTT.

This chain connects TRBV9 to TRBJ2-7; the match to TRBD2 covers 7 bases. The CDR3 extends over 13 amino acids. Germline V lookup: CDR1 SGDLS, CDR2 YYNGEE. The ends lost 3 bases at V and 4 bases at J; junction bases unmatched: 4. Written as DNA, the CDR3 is TGTGCCAGCAGCGACGGGAGGAGGTACGAGCAGTACTTC. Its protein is CASSDGRRYEQYF.

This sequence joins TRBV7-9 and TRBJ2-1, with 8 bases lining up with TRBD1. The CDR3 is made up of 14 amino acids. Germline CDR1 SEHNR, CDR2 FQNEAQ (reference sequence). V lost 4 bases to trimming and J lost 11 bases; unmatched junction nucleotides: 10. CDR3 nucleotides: TGTGCCAGCAGCTCCGCTGCGGGACAGGTTCAGCAGTTCTTC. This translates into CASSSAAGQVQQFF.

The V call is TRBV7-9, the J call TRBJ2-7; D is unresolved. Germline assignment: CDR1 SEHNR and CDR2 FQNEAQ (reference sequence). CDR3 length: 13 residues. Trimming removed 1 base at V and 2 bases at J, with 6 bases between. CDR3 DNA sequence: TGTGCCAGCAGCTTAGTCAGCGCCTACGAGCAGTACTTC. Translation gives CASSLVSAYEQYF. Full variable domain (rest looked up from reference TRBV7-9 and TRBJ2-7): DTGVSQNPRHKITKRGQNVTFRCDPISEHNRLYWYRQTLGQGPEFLTYFQNEAQLEKSRLLSDRFSAERPKGSFSTLEIQRTEQGDSAMYLCASSLVSAYEQYFGPGTRLTVT.

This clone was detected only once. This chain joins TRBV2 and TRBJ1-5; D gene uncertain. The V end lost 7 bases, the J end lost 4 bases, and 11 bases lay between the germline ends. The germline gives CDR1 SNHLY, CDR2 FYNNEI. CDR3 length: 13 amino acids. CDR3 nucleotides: TGTGCCAGCAATCGGGTGGCGAATCAGCCCCAGCATTTT. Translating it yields CASNRVANQPQHF.

The CDR3 DNA follows: TGTGCCACCTCGGTTGGACGGCCAGGGGAAATTAATGAAAAACTGTTTTTT. This encodes CATSVGRPGEINEKLFF. The chain couples TRBV10-3 to TRBJ1-4; D might be TRBD1 (6 bases). The V end was cut by 10 bases, the J end by 4 bases, with 25 bases between. CDR1 ENHRY and CDR2 SYGVKD come from the germline V gene. This CDR3 is built from 17 residues.

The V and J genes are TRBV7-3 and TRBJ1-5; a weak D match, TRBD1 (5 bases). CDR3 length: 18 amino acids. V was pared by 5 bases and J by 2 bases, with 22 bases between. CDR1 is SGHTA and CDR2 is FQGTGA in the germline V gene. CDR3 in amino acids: CASSPRGQGKGGNQPQHF. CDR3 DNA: TGTGCCAGCAGCCCCCGCGGCCAGGGAAAGGGTGGCAATCAGCCCCAGCATTTT.

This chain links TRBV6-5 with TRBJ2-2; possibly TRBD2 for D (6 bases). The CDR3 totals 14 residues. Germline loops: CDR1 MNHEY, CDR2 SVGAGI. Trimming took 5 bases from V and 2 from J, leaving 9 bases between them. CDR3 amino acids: CASSRDFNTGELFF. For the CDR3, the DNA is TGTGCCAGCAGTAGGGACTTCAACACCGGGGAGCTGTTTTTT.

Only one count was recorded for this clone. CDR3 region: CASSFSAGLVNEQFF. Here the CDR3 DNA reads TGTGCCAGCAGTTTCTCGGCGGGTCTAGTCAATGAGCAGTTCTTC. The J gene is TRBJ2-1, the V gene TRBV27; D perhaps matches TRBD2 (5 bases). From germline, CDR1 is MNHEY and CDR2 SMNVEV (reference sequence). V shed 3 bases and J shed 6 bases, with 15 bases lying between them. The CDR3 has 15 residues.

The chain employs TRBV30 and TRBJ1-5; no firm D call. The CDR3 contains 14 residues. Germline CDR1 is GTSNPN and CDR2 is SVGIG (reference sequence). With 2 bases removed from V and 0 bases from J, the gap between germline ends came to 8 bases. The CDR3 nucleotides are TGTGCCTGGAGTACGGGGAATAGCAATCAGCCCCAGCATTTT. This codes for CAWSTGNSNQPQHF.

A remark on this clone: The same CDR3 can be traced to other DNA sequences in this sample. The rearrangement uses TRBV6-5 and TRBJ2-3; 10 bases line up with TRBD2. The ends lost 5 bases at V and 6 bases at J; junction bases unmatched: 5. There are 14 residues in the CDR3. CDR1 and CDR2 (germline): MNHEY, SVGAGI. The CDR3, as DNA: TGTGCCAGCAGTGGGCTAGCGGGAGCGGATACGCAGTATTTT. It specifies CASSGLAGADTQYF.

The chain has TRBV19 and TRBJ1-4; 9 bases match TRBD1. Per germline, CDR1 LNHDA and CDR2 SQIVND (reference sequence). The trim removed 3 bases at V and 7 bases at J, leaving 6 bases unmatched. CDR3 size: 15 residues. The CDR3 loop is CASSITGGVGEKLFF. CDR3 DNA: TGTGCCAGTAGTATTACAGGGGGCGTTGGTGAAAAACTGTTTTTT.

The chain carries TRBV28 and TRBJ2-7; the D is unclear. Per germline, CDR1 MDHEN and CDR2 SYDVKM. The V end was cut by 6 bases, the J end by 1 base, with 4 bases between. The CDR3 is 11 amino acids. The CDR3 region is CASRTSYEQYF. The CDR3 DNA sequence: TGTGCCAGCAGGACATCCTACGAGCAGTACTTC.

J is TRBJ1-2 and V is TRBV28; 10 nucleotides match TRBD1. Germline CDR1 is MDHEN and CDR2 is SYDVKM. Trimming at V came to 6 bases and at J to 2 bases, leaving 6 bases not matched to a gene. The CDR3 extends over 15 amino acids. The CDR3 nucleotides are TGTGCCAGCAGGGAACCGGGACAGGGGAACTATGGCTACACCTTC. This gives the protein CASREPGQGNYGYTF.

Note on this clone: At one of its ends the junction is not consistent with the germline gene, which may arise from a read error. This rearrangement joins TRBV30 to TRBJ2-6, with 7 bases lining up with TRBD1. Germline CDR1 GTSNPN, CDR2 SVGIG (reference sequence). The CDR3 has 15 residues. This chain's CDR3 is CASGTANSGANVLIF. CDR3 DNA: TGTGCCTCCGGGACAGCCAACTCTGGGGCCAACGTCCTGATTTTC.

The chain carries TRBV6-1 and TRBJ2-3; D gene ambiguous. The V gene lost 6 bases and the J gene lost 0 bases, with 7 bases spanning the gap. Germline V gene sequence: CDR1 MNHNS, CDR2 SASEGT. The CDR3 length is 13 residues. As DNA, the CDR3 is TGTGCCAGCAGGGCATCTAGCACAGATACGCAGTATTTT. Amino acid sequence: CASRASSTDTQYF.

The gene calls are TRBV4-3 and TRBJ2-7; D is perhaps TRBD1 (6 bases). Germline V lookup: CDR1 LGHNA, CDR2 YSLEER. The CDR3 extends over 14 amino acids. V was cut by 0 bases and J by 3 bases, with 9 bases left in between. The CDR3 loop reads CASSQDLQGYEQYF. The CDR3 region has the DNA TGCGCCAGCAGCCAAGATCTACAGGGCTACGAGCAGTACTTC.

CDR3 nucleotide sequence: TGTGCCAGCAGTACACGACAGGGGCCGTACTACGAGCAGTACTTC. Residues: CASSTRQGPYYEQYF. The chain employs TRBV6-1 and TRBJ2-7; 8 bases are shared with TRBD1. Germline V gives CDR1 MNHNS, CDR2 SASEGT. CDR3 size: 15 residues. V shed 5 bases, J shed 3 bases, and the junction held 9 bases outside the gene matches.

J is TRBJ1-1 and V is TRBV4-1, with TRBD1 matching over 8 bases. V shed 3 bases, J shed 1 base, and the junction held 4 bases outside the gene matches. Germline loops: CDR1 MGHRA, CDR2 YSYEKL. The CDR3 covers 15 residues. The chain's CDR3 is CASSHGQGWNTEAFF. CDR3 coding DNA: TGCGCCAGCAGCCATGGACAGGGATGGAACACTGAAGCTTTCTTT.

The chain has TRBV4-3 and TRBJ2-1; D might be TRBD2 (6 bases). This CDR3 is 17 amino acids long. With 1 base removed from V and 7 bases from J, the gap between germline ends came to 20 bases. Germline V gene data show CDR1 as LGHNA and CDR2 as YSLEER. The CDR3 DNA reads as TGCGCCAGCAGCCAAGCCCCCCTAGCGAGAACACAGAATGAGCAGTTCTTC. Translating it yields CASSQAPLARTQNEQFF.

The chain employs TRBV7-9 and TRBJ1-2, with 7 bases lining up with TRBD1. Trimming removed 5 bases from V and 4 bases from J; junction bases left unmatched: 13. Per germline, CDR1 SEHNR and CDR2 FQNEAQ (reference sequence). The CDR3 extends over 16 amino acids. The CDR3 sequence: CASSPFVTQGSYGYTF. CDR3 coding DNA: TGTGCCAGCAGCCCCTTCGTAACACAGGGGAGCTATGGCTACACCTTC.

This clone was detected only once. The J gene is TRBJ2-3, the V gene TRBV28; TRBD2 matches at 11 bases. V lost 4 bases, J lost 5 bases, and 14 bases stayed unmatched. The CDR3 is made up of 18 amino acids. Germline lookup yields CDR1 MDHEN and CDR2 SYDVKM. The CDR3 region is CASSSSLSGRASIDTQYF. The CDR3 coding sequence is TGTGCCAGCAGTTCGTCTCTTAGCGGGAGGGCCTCAATAGATACGCAGTATTTT.